The 7 T cell receptor beta chains below were found in one sample sequenced in a study of molecular identifiers for immune sequencing clone quantification. TCRdb reanalysed the PCR reads using MiXCR and keeps one entry per CDR3 protein. The top ten clones hold approximately 1.4% of a sample with about 60,000 distinct CDR3 sequences, less than 20% of them seen once. The sequencing sample was made of naive CD8+ T cells from blood, with Jurkat cell RNA spiked in. Subset of the sample: FACS-sorted CD8+CD4-CCR7+CD45RA+ naive T cells. All receptors derive from a human donor in good health. Some libraries in this study had Jurkat cell RNA spiked in.

The table lists this clonotype with many counts. The chain employs TRBV4-1 and TRBJ2-5; TRBD2 matches at 13 bases. The germline V gene encodes CDR1 MGHRA and CDR2 YSYEKL. The CDR3 runs to 18 residues. After removal of 2 bases from V and 5 bases from J, the junction contained 11 bases not matched to a gene. The CDR3 region is CASSQLGLAGAKGETQYF. The CDR3 nucleotides read TGCGCCAGCAGCCAACTCGGACTAGCGGGAGCCAAGGGGGAGACCCAGTACTTC.

Comments on this clonotype: A much larger clone sits a single nucleotide away, making a read error possible. The missing conserved phenylalanine or tryptophan at the end of this CDR3 makes a read error likely. The chain uses TRBV10-3 and TRBJ2-7; 7 bases line up with TRBD2. This CDR3 region has 15 residues. Trimming cost V 3 bases and J 1 base; bases outside gene matches: 6. Germline assignment: CDR1 ENHRY and CDR2 SYGVKD. CDR3 in amino acids: CAISDRGGGSYEQYL. The CDR3 DNA sequence: TGTGCCATCAGTGATCGGGGCGGGGGATCCTACGAGCAGTACCTC.

This clonotype was found many times. A junction boundary mismatches the germline segment, possibly from a read error. The chain recombines TRBV4-1 with TRBJ2-7, with D tentatively TRBD1 (6 bases). CDR3 length equals 16 residues. Per the germline V gene, CDR1 is MGHRA and CDR2 is YSYEKL. The CDR3 coding sequence is TGCGCCAGCAGCCAAGAAGGACGAGGGGGTACCTACGCGCAGTACTTC. Its translation is CASSQEGRGGTYAQYF.

Turning to this clonotype: A much larger clonotype is one base distant, so this may be a read error. This rearrangement joins TRBV7-6 to TRBJ2-1; a weak D match, TRBD1 (5 bases). Per germline, CDR1 SGHVS and CDR2 FNYEAQ. The V end was cut by 3 bases, the J end by 10 bases, with 13 bases between. CDR3 length: 13 amino acids. This CDR3 is CASSFAQGGEQFF. CDR3 in DNA: TGTGCCAGCAGCTTTGCTCAGGGTGGAGAGCAGTTCTTC. Using reference TRBV7-6 and TRBJ2-1 for the parts outside the CDR3, the full variable domain is GAGVSQSPRYKVTKRGQDVALRCDPISGHVSLYWYRQALGQGPEFLTYFNYEAQQDKSGLPNDRFSAERPEGSISTLTIQRTEQRDSAMYRCASSFAQGGEQFFGPGTRLTVL.

There are many counts of this clonotype. The chain is built from TRBV29-1 and TRBJ2-7; 8 bases match TRBD1. The CDR3 extends over 18 amino acids. The trim removed 6 bases at V and 0 bases at J, leaving 19 bases unmatched. Germline V CDR1 and CDR2: SQVTM, ANQGSEA. The CDR3 DNA is TGCAGCGTACTTCCCCACCGGACAGGGCCCCTTGACTCCTACGAGCAGTACTTC. This codes for CSVLPHRTGPLDSYEQYF.

This clonotype was seen repeatedly, ten times or more. The rearrangement joins TRBV15 to TRBJ2-3; no definite D call. CDR3 length: 14 amino acids. Per the germline V gene, CDR1 is LNHNV and CDR2 is YYDKDF (reference sequence). V was cut by 5 bases and J by 6 bases, with 15 bases left in between. The CDR3 nucleotides read TGTGCCACCAGCGCGTTCTACATGGGGGATACGCAGTATTTT. As protein: CATSAFYMGDTQYF.

This clonotype appeared a single time. V gene TRBV28 combines with J gene TRBJ2-7; 8 bases align to TRBD1. The length of the CDR3 is 15 residues. J was trimmed by 3 bases and V by 6 bases; bases with no gene match: 10. Germline loops: CDR1 MDHEN, CDR2 SYDVKM. As DNA, the CDR3 is TGTGCCAGCAGACAACCAGGGGGCGCTGACTACGAGCAGTACTTC. Translation gives CASRQPGGADYEQYF.